Sequencing of this TCR beta chain was carried out in a study of cytomegalovirus exposure and HLA in healthy donors. Study at large: HLA-typed donors contributed around 88 million unique TCRs, which were held in an early data release.

Between the trimmed V and J ends, which lost 4 bases and 4 bases, there was a span of 11 bases. The CDR3 contains 15 residues. CDR1 is LNHDA and CDR2 is SQIVND in the germline V gene (reference sequence). In the case of this clone: Antigen unknown.

Whole-study findings and limits: There were 150 to 200 TCR beta chains listed as cytomegalovirus-associated. Later on, an analysis tied 15,000 to 20,000 TCR beta sequences to HLA alleles at 0.05 false discovery rate. An analysis done earlier found most TCR beta V segments productive about 87% or about 30% of the time.

60 Vbeta and 13 Jbeta primers were used in PCR. Measured with immunoSEQ multiplex PCR; TCRdb has only the in-frame clones, and not every one. The sample shows about 140,000 clones, around 81% of them seen only once. This chain links TRBV19 with TRBJ2-6, with D tentatively TRBD2 (7 bases). Sample: PBMCs. This TCR was sampled from a man aged 40-55 years in good health and CMV-seropositive. The CDR3 coding sequence is TGTGCCAGTAGTACGGGGGGCTTGGGGGCCAACGTCCTGACTTTC. Protein: CASSTGGLGANVLTF.